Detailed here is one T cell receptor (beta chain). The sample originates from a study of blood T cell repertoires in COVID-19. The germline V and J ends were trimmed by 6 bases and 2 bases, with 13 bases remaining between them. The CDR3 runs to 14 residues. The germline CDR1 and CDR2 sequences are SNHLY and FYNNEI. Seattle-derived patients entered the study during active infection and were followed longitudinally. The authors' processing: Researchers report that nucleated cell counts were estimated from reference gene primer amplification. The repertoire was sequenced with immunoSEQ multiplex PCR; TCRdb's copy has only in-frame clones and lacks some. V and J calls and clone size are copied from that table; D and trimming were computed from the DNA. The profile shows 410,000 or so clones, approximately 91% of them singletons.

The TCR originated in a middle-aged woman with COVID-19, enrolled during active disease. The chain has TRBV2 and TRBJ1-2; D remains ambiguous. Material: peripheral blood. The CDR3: CASSPSVMNYGYTF. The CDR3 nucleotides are TGTGCCAGCAGCCCCAGCGTGATGAACTATGGCTACACCTTC.